One sample yielded the 21 T cell receptor beta chains listed below, sequenced in a study of radiation and T cells in renal cell carcinoma. Time point of the sample: blood 4 weeks post-SBRT, at nephrectomy. Treatment described: 15 Gy SBRT to primary tumor, nephrectomy 4 weeks later. Some clones are missing from TCRdb's copy, which holds only in-frame ones; the method was immunoSEQ multiplex PCR. The sample holds 150,000 or so clones, about 88% seen once. Sample: blood, taken from a patient whose treatment included radiotherapy and nephrectomy. The receptors were gathered from a woman aged 50 to 65 with renal cell carcinoma.

The chain employs TRBV6-1 and TRBJ1-6; TRBD1 aligns across 7 bases. CDR1 and CDR2 from the germline V gene are MNHNS and SASEGT. This CDR3 has 14 residues. V lost 7 bases and J lost 4; bases outside the gene matches: 4. Written as DNA, the CDR3 is TGTGCCAGCACCATGGACAGGTATAATTCACCCCTCCACTTT. This encodes CASTMDRYNSPLHF.

V gene TRBV9 combines with J gene TRBJ1-1; perhaps TRBD1 as D (5 bases). Trimming pared 4 bases from V and 4 bases from J, leaving 14 bases between. The CDR3 runs to 14 residues. Germline loops: CDR1 SGDLS, CDR2 YYNGEE. CDR3 coding DNA: TGTGCCAGCAGCCTCGGGGGGGGTGGCACTGAAGCTTTCTTT. It codes for CASSLGGGGTEAFF.

The rearrangement joins TRBV2 to TRBJ2-4; maybe TRBD1 (6 bases). Looked up from germline, CDR1 is SNHLY and CDR2 is FYNNEI. Trimming took off 0 bases at V and 2 bases at J, with 11 bases between the two ends. The CDR3 length is 16 residues. CDR3: CASSEARGSSKNIQYF. For the CDR3, the DNA is TGTGCCAGCAGTGAAGCCAGGGGTTCCTCCAAAAACATTCAGTACTTC.

This rearrangement joins TRBV6-1 to TRBJ1-5; tentatively, D is TRBD1 (5 bases). Germline CDR1 and CDR2: MNHNS and SASEGT. The V end was cut by 1 base, the J end by 1 base, with 11 bases between. The CDR3 consists of 16 residues. CDR3 sequence reads: CASSEGGGVSNQPQHF. The CDR3 DNA reads TGTGCCAGCAGTGAAGGGGGAGGGGTGAGCAATCAGCCCCAGCATTTT.

The genes are TRBV7-9 and TRBJ2-7; D assignment may be TRBD1 or TRBD2 (5 bases each). The V gene lost 5 bases and the J gene lost 0 bases, with 17 bases spanning the gap. Germline V gene sequence: CDR1 SEHNR, CDR2 FQNEAQ (reference sequence). This CDR3 is 16 amino acids long. The CDR3 DNA follows: TGTGCCAGCAGCGCGCAACCGGGACGGAGCTCCTACGAGCAGTACTTC. Encoded protein: CASSAQPGRSSYEQYF.

This rearrangement joins TRBV4-2 to TRBJ2-5, with 12 bases lining up with TRBD2. The CDR3 is made up of 18 amino acids. Germline CDR1 is LGHNA and CDR2 is YNFKEQ. V lost 0 bases and J lost 0; bases outside the gene matches: 5. The CDR3 here is CASSQEGLAGLYQETQYF. The CDR3 coding sequence is TGTGCCAGCAGCCAAGAAGGACTAGCGGGGCTGTACCAAGAGACCCAGTACTTC.

The chain employs TRBV18 and TRBJ1-1; D is undetermined. CDR3 size: 13 residues. Germline values: CDR1 KGHSH, CDR2 LQKENI. V was cut by 3 bases and J by 6 bases, with 11 bases left in between. CDR3 coding DNA: TGTGCCAGCTCACCCGACCAAAGGGCTGAAGCTTTCTTT. Translation: CASSPDQRAEAFF.

This clone was counted only a few times. The V gene is TRBV7-9, the J gene TRBJ1-2; TRBD1 matches at 9 bases. The CDR3 runs 17 residues. The V and J ends lost 4 bases and 0 bases, in that order; junction bases with no gene match: 9. CDR1 is SEHNR and CDR2 is FQNEAQ in the germline V gene (reference sequence). The CDR3 DNA is TGTGCCAGCAGCTCGGACAGGGGTGGGCGAGCTAACTATGGCTACACCTTC. Amino acid sequence: CASSSDRGGRANYGYTF.

The genes are TRBV10-3 and TRBJ2-7; D gene uncertain. The CDR3 runs 12 residues. Between the trimmed V and J ends, which lost 3 bases and 5 bases, there was a span of 8 bases. Germline loops: CDR1 ENHRY, CDR2 SYGVKD. For the CDR3, the DNA is TGTGCCATCAGTGAATTATGGAACGAGCAGTACTTC. Translated, it gives CAISELWNEQYF.

This chain uses TRBV5-5 with TRBJ1-1, with 11 nucleotides matching TRBD1. Germline V gene lookup returns CDR1 SGHKS and CDR2 YYEKEE (reference sequence). This CDR3 has 14 amino acids. The V segment lost 6 bases and the J segment 4 bases; nucleotides outside the gene matches: 5. The CDR3 here is CASTRTGGVTEAFF. In DNA form, the CDR3 reads TGTGCCAGCACCCGGACAGGGGGCGTCACTGAAGCTTTCTTT.

The chain carries TRBV29-1 and TRBJ1-2; the D gene is possibly TRBD1 (5 bases). Per the germline V gene, CDR1 is SQVTM and CDR2 is ANQGSEA. The CDR3 consists of 12 residues. V was trimmed by 5 bases and J by 0 bases, leaving 7 bases between them. The DNA of the CDR3 is TGCAGCGTTACAGGTTCTAACTATGGCTACACCTTC. As protein: CSVTGSNYGYTF.

This clone has a handful of counts. The gene calls are TRBV29-1 and TRBJ1-1; the D gene is possibly TRBD1 (6 bases). Trimming removed 0 bases from V and 1 base from J, with 9 bases in between. CDR1 SQVTM and CDR2 ANQGSEA come from the germline V gene. The CDR3 loop spans 14 amino acids. The DNA of the CDR3 is TGCAGCGTTGAAGACAAGGGACAGAACACTGAAGCTTTCTTT. As protein: CSVEDKGQNTEAFF.

The rearrangement uses TRBV7-9 and TRBJ1-1; possibly TRBD1 for D (6 bases). Trimming stripped 8 bases from V and 1 base from J, with 14 bases between. The CDR3 runs 14 residues. Per germline, CDR1 SEHNR and CDR2 FQNEAQ (reference sequence). The CDR3 is CASGSGGPNTEAFF. CDR3 nucleotides: TGTGCCAGCGGCAGCGGGGGGCCGAACACTGAAGCTTTCTTT. The full variable domain, with the rest looked up from reference TRBV7-9 and TRBJ1-1, is DTGVSQNPRHKITKRGQNVTFRCDPISEHNRLYWYRQTLGQGPEFLTYFQNEAQLEKSRLLSDRFSAERPKGSFSTLEIQRTEQGDSAMYLCASGSGGPNTEAFFGQGTRLTVV.

The V call is TRBV7-6, the J call TRBJ1-3, with 8 bases aligning to TRBD1. The CDR3 consists of 16 residues. In germline, CDR1 is SGHVS, CDR2 FNYEAQ. V dropped 5 bases and J dropped 0; count of bases not matched to a gene: 6. CDR3 sequence reads: CASSDRQGTSGNTIYF. The CDR3 DNA is TGTGCCAGCAGCGACCGACAGGGGACCTCTGGAAACACCATATATTTT.

This chain joins TRBV11-3 and TRBJ2-7, with a tentative D call TRBD2 (5 bases). The CDR3 runs 14 residues. The V gene's germline CDR1 is SGHNT and CDR2 YENEEA. The V end lost 5 bases, the J end lost 6 bases, and 17 bases lay between the germline ends. This CDR3 is CASSRGLASGEQYF. For the CDR3, the DNA is TGTGCCAGCAGCCGCGGACTCGCCTCCGGCGAGCAGTACTTC.

V usage is TRBV6-1 and J usage is TRBJ2-2, with 10 positions matching TRBD1. From germline, CDR1 is MNHNS and CDR2 SASEGT. The trim removed 6 bases at V and 8 bases at J, leaving 9 bases unmatched. This CDR3 spans 15 amino acids. The CDR3 is CASRAPGQGLGELFF. Here the CDR3 DNA reads TGTGCCAGCAGAGCCCCGGGACAGGGGTTAGGGGAGCTGTTTTTT.

This clone appeared a single time. This chain links TRBV10-3 with TRBJ1-1; no clear D gene. V was pared by 3 bases and J by 5 bases, with 10 bases between. This CDR3 contains 13 residues. The germline CDR1 and CDR2 sequences are ENHRY and SYGVKD. CDR3 loop: CAISDSPSTEAFF. DNA of the CDR3: TGTGCCATCAGTGACAGTCCCTCGACTGAAGCTTTCTTT.

The chain employs TRBV5-6 and TRBJ1-2, with 8 bases that match TRBD1. CDR1 and CDR2 (germline): SGHDT, YYEEEE. This CDR3 has 15 amino acids. V was pared by 5 bases and J by 7 bases, with 13 bases of the junction left unmatched. The CDR3 protein is CASRPWGQGASGYTF. The CDR3 nucleotides are TGTGCCAGCAGGCCCTGGGGCCAGGGGGCAAGTGGCTACACCTTC.

V gene TRBV29-1 combines with J gene TRBJ2-3; 11 bases fit TRBD1. The V gene's germline CDR1 is SQVTM and CDR2 ANQGSEA. The CDR3 is made up of 18 amino acids. Germline trimming cut 3 bases from V and 6 bases from J; bases unmatched to any gene: 17. This CDR3 reads CSVDQNLGTGGKWDTQYF. The CDR3 region has the DNA TGCAGCGTTGACCAGAACCTCGGGACAGGGGGGAAGTGGGATACGCAGTATTTT.

The chain employs TRBV19 and TRBJ1-6; D unresolved. V was cut by 5 bases and J by 4 bases, with 9 bases left in between. The CDR3 sequence is 14 residues long. Germline values: CDR1 LNHDA, CDR2 SQIVND (reference sequence). The CDR3 reads CASSFREYNSPLHF. CDR3 bases: TGTGCCAGTAGTTTCCGGGAATATAATTCACCCCTCCACTTT.

This rearrangement joins TRBV7-2 to TRBJ1-3, with unresolved D. CDR1 is SGHTA and CDR2 is FQGNSA in the germline V gene. V gave up 4 bases and J gave up 4 bases, with 5 bases separating them. CDR3 length equals 12 residues. The CDR3 nucleotides read TGTGCCAGCAGCTCGGGCGGAAACACCATATATTTT. Translating gives CASSSGGNTIYF.